This T cell receptor beta chain was captured in a study of tumor and adjacent non-tumor tissue in lung cancer (dated by TCRdb to the late 2010s). Regarding the study in general: The cohort included some twelve adenocarcinoma, 2 squamous cell carcinoma and 1 small cell lung cancer patients. A total of approximately 120,000,000 productive TCRbeta reads were generated by sequencing, corresponding to an average of roughly 4.1 million reads per sample. TCRbeta CDR3 sequencing was performed on about 30 paired specimens, with one tumor sample and one normal lung sample collected per patient. The study compared bulk TCRbeta repertoires between lung tumor tissue and matched distant non-tumor lung tissue from around 16 lung cancer patients. Ages among the approximately 15 patients ranged from about 31 to 85 years, there were approximately 10 men and 5 women, and disease was at TNM stage I to III. The paper's findings and limits, for the study overall: Peripheral blood was not sequenced, so blood TCRbeta repertoires were not examined in the lung cancer patients of the study. Tumor tissue showed significantly greater TCR diversity (inverse Simpson) than normal lung tissue (roughly 430 vs 170, P = 0.0075, Mann-Whitney U test). Only around 14 patients were in the cohort, and the authors stated that larger samples and more detailed clinical data are needed. In normal lung, the top 100 clones accounted for a significantly larger cumulative share of the repertoire than in tumor tissue. The methods do not name the sequencing platform or mention unique molecular identifiers. TCR diversity was significantly higher in younger patients, and greater tumor TCR diversity was associated with shorter overall survival and shorter disease-free survival.

Library method: multiplex PCR. Instrument used: Illumina HiSeq 2500. TCRbeta libraries were built by three rounds of nested PCR using primers (Table S4), following protocols modified from ARM-PCR. PCR products of 200-500 bp were gel-excised and purified with the QIAquick gel extraction kit before sequencing. Per the original workflow: Trimmomatic was used to clean the reads, FLASH was used to merge the reads into complete CDR3 sequences, and MiTCR was used to assign the reads to V(D)J germline segments. Clonal diversity was computed as the inverse Simpson's index with VDJtools. A read counted as productive if the sequence was in-frame and lacked a premature stop codon. Clones were called with MiXCR by TCRdb after fastp trimmed the public reads at Q25, and only in-frame beta chains were retained. Rows are unified per CDR3 protein, each entry keeping the most common DNA and genes. It is TCRdb's table, rather than the study itself, that gives the V and J calls and clone size. This sample lists 70,000 to 90,000 distinct CDR3 sequences; roughly 80% were detected once. The ten largest clones take up roughly half of the sample.

In the germline V gene, CDR1 corresponds to SQVTM and CDR2 to ANQGSEA. V loses 5 bases, J loses 0 bases, and the germline ends lie 14 bases apart. The CDR3 starts with the cysteine, ends with the phenylalanine, and has 15 residues. Only the CDR3 DNA stays, 45 bases, in frame from base 1. Of note for this clonotype: Which antigen it targets is not known. It has no much larger one-base neighbor in the sample; base qualities were not kept.

Bulk unsorted tissue served as the source for RNA extraction, and RNA quality was assessed using a NanoDrop ND-1000 and an Agilent 2100. Normal lung samples were distant non-tumor tissue taken more than 3 cm from the tumor edge. Donors were newly diagnosed lung cancer patients admitted for thoracic surgery in China between August and November 2014, without prior chemotherapy. Patients who had received previous radiotherapy or chemotherapy, or who had another concurrent cancer, were excluded from the study. Pieces of surgical tissue measuring 1-2 cm3 were kept in RNAlater solution and stored at -80 degrees C until use.

Material for sequencing was distant non-tumor lung tissue. This TCR was sampled from a man aged 55 to 69 with non-small cell lung cancer. The chain couples TRBV29-1 to TRBJ2-4; TRBD1 is possibly the D segment (5 matching bases). The DNA sequence is as follows: TGCAGCGTTCCTCGACAGACCTCAGCCAAAAACATTCAGTACTTC. Its product reads: CSVPRQTSAKNIQYF.